Listed here are 8 T cell receptor beta chains from one sample, sequenced in a study of shared clonotypes between healthy human individuals. Naive CD8 cells were CD45RO-negative, positively selected for CCR7, excluding terminally differentiated effector memory CD45RA+ cells. Assay: immunoSEQ multiplex PCR; the TCRdb copy retains only in-frame clones and omits some. The table records 600,000 or so clones, 98% of them present only once. Sequencing was performed on naive CD8+ T cells sorted from blood. The source of these receptors is a man aged 25 to 40 in good health.

This chain joins TRBV28 and TRBJ1-3; 8 bases align to TRBD1. Germline lookup yields CDR1 MDHEN and CDR2 SYDVKM. V lost 6 bases, J lost 1 base, and 29 bases stayed unmatched. This CDR3 has 23 amino acids. In DNA, the CDR3 is TGTGCCAGCAGGATCTCTCCGGGCAGGGGGCGGATGGACAGAATCGAGTCTGGAAACACCATATATTTT. Its translation: CASRISPGRGRMDRIESGNTIYF.

V usage is TRBV2 and J usage is TRBJ2-4; D unclear. Deletions cut 11 bases from V and 4 bases from J, with 15 bases between. From germline, CDR1 is SNHLY and CDR2 FYNNEI. The CDR3 spans 13 residues. CDR3 residues: CAGRAFAKNIQYF. The CDR3, as DNA: TGTGCCGGCCGGGCCTTCGCAAAAAACATTCAGTACTTC.

V and J are TRBV13 and TRBJ2-7, with 12 bases fitting TRBD1. This CDR3 region has 15 residues. The V gene end was trimmed by 4 bases and the J gene end by 4 bases; junction bases not matched to a gene: 5. Germline assignment: CDR1 PRHDT and CDR2 FYEKMQ (reference sequence). The CDR3: CASSSWGQGAYEQYF. Written as DNA, the CDR3 is TGTGCCAGCAGCTCATGGGGACAGGGGGCTTACGAGCAGTACTTC.

The chain joins TRBV27 to TRBJ2-3, with unresolved D. CDR3 length: 13 amino acids. The germline gives CDR1 MNHEY, CDR2 SMNVEV (reference sequence). The germline V and J ends were trimmed by 7 bases and 6 bases, with 14 bases remaining between them. In nucleotides, the CDR3 is TGTGCCAGCACCCGGGCCATTGGGGATACGCAGTATTTT. It translates to CASTRAIGDTQYF.

This chain links TRBV9 with TRBJ2-7; 10 bases fit TRBD2. The CDR3 is 13 amino acids. Germline CDR1 reads SGDLS; CDR2 reads YYNGEE. Unmatched junction bases numbered 2, after V lost 5 bases and J lost 3 bases. The CDR3: CASSPSGSYEQYF. CDR3 coding DNA: TGTGCCAGCAGTCCTAGCGGGAGCTACGAGCAGTACTTC.

The V and J genes are TRBV7-8 and TRBJ2-7; 14 nucleotides align to TRBD2. The CDR3 spans 19 residues. Looked up from germline, CDR1 is SGHVS and CDR2 is FQNEAQ. V shed 5 bases, J shed 3 bases, and the junction held 15 bases outside the gene matches. The CDR3 protein is CASSGWTSGRPERFYEQYF. DNA of the CDR3: TGTGCCAGCAGCGGATGGACTAGCGGGAGGCCGGAGCGATTCTACGAGCAGTACTTC. Looking up the rest from reference TRBV7-8 and TRBJ2-7 gives the full variable domain: GAGVSQSPRYKVAKRGQDVALRCDPISGHVSLFWYQQALGQGPEFLTYFQNEAQLDKSGLPSDRFFAERPEGSVSTLKIQRTQQEDSAVYLCASSGWTSGRPERFYEQYFGPGTRLTVT.

J is TRBJ2-7 and V is TRBV4-1, with 12 bases aligning to TRBD2. The ends lost 2 bases at V and 3 bases at J; junction bases unmatched: 8. In germline, CDR1 is MGHRA, CDR2 YSYEKL. This CDR3 is 17 amino acids long. The CDR3 DNA follows: TGCGCCAGCAGCCAAAGGAGCACGACTAGCGGGAGCTACGAGCAGTACTTC. Translated: CASSQRSTTSGSYEQYF.

V gene TRBV5-8 combines with J gene TRBJ2-7; D is undetermined. This CDR3 comprises 14 residues. Germline loops: CDR1 SGHTS, CDR2 YDEGEE. V was trimmed by 4 bases and J by 0 bases, leaving 11 bases between them. The CDR3 nucleotides are TGTGCCAGCAGCACCCCCTCGGTCTCCTACGAGCAGTACTTC. Translated: CASSTPSVSYEQYF.